This paragraph reports one T cell receptor (beta chain). Antigen unknown. On the immunoSEQ platform, TCR beta CDR3s were sequenced at survey depth. Sequencing used immunoSEQ multiplex PCR; TCRdb keeps in-frame clones, though not all of them. The repertoire consists of about 5,000 clones, with 67% occurring once and the leading ten covering over 35%. The sample is drawn from a study of CD8 T cell repertoires and HIV-1 epitope variants. Notes on the study in general: Of eight to ten antigen-specific beta clonotypes, about 6 appeared to cross-react with escape variants.

CDR3 length equals 14 residues. In germline, CDR1 is MNHNY, CDR2 SVGAGI (reference sequence). Trimming stripped 3 bases from V and 2 bases from J, with 11 bases between. The receptor comes from a male donor with HIV. The chain combines TRBV6-6 with TRBJ2-7; the D is unclear. What was sequenced was cultured CD8+ T cells derived from PBMCs. CDR3 sequence (DNA): TGTGCCAGCAGTTATTCCGGGCCCACCTACGAGCAGTACTTC. Its protein product is CASSYSGPTYEQYF.